This is a list of T cell receptor beta chains from one sample in a study of cytomegalovirus exposure and HLA in healthy donors. Sequencing was performed with immunoSEQ multiplex PCR; in TCRdb, only in-frame clones are kept and a portion is missing. The table includes 200,000 to 250,000 clones, 77% detected once. What was sequenced was PBMCs. These receptors were taken from a woman aged 60-75 years in good health and CMV-seropositive. CDR3s include the opening cysteine and the closing phenylalanine or tryptophan. D genes are given only for firm matches. Rows give clone size only sometimes, using once, few, many, or a class for an expanded clone.

cdr3_nt cdr3_aa j_call v_call d_call clone_size
TGTGCCAGCAGTGGACAGGGAAGCAATCAGCCCCAGCATTTT CASSGQGSNQPQHF TRBJ1-5 TRBV2 TRBD1 .
TGTGCCACCAGCAGAGATGCGGGGGTTGAAAAACTGTTTTTT CATSRDAGVEKLFF TRBJ1-4 TRBV15 . .
TGCGCCAGCAGTGAAGACCTCCTAGCGGGAGGGTACAACAATGAGCAGTTCTTC CASSEDLLAGGYNNEQFF TRBJ2-1 TRBV2 TRBD2 .
TGTGCCAGCAGCCTCCCGGGACAGATGAGGACTGAAGCTTTCTTT CASSLPGQMRTEAFF TRBJ1-1 TRBV5-8 TRBD1 .
TGTGCCAGCAGTGTGACAGGGGTAGGGGTCCAGCCCCAGCATTTT CASSVTGVGVQPQHF TRBJ1-5 TRBV2 TRBD1 .
TGTGCCAGCCGGGAAGGGGGGGCTCCCCAGCATTTT CASREGGAPQHF TRBJ1-5 TRBV28 . .
TGTGCCAGTCGAGGGCCCGGGAGCTCCTACGAGCAGTACTTC CASRGPGSSYEQYF TRBJ2-7 TRBV6-6 . .
TGCGCCAGCAGCTTGGGGGATACAGGAAATGGCTACACCTTC CASSLGDTGNGYTF TRBJ1-2 TRBV5-1 . few
TGTGCCAGTAGCGGACAGTTCAATCAGCCCCAGCATTTT CASSGQFNQPQHF TRBJ1-5 TRBV19 . .
TGTGCCAGCAGCCCCGCAGCGGGCACTGAAGCTTTCTTT CASSPAAGTEAFF TRBJ1-1 TRBV2 . .
TGTGCCTGGAGTGTAGGTCGGGTCGGCTCGACTGAAGCTTTCTTT CAWSVGRVGSTEAFF TRBJ1-1 TRBV30 . .
TGTGCCAGCAGCCCCCACCTGATCCGGGGAGAGCTGTTTTTT CASSPHLIRGELFF TRBJ2-2 TRBV14 . .
TGTGCCAGCAGCTTACAAGTCCAGTACAATGAGCAGTTCTTC CASSLQVQYNEQFF TRBJ2-1 TRBV7-8 . .
TGTGCCAGCAGCTTGGGGGCTGCTCGCACCGGGGAGCTGTTTTTT CASSLGAARTGELFF TRBJ2-2 TRBV11-2 . few
TGTGCCGCGAAACAGGGGGTCGAGGCTGAAGCTTTCTTT CAAKQGVEAEAFF TRBJ1-1 TRBV19 TRBD1 .
TGTGCCAGCAGTTTGCCAGGGCGGACAGATACGCAGTATTTT CASSLPGRTDTQYF TRBJ2-3 TRBV28 . .
TGTGCCAGTAGTATAACACCGCGGTCCTATGGCTACACCTTC CASSITPRSYGYTF TRBJ1-2 TRBV19 . once
TGTGCCAGCAGCTCATCCCGGGACAGGGCGGGCTCGGGGGCCAACGTCCTGACTTTC CASSSSRDRAGSGANVLTF TRBJ2-6 TRBV7-9 TRBD1 .
TGCGCCAGCAGTGAGCGGGACTTAAACAATGAGCAGTTCTTC CASSERDLNNEQFF TRBJ2-1 TRBV10-1 . .
TGTGCCAGCAGCTTCTCGGAGTGGAAAGGTGTTTTCTTT CASSFSEWKGVFF TRBJ1-1 TRBV7-2 . .
TGTGCCAGCTCACCCCGAGACGGTACAGGGGAAGCTTTCTTT CASSPRDGTGEAFF TRBJ1-1 TRBV18 . .
TGTGCCAGCACCAAAATAGGGACAGAGGTATATGGCTACACCTTC CASTKIGTEVYGYTF TRBJ1-2 TRBV27 TRBD1 .
TGTGCCAGCAGCTTAGTAGGGGTAGAATTAGAAACTGAAGCTTTCTTT CASSLVGVELETEAFF TRBJ1-1 TRBV13 . medium-sized
TGCGCCAGCAGCTTGCCGGAGCTGTCCCCCCAAGCCTATGGCTACACCTTC CASSLPELSPQAYGYTF TRBJ1-2 TRBV5-1 . .
TGCGCCAGCAGCGCGACAGGGAACACCGGGGAGCTGTTTTTT CASSATGNTGELFF TRBJ2-2 TRBV5-1 . once
TGTGCCAGCAGCTTAGTTCAGGGGCTCAATTCACCCCTCCACTTT CASSLVQGLNSPLHF TRBJ1-6 TRBV7-2 . few
TGTGCCAGCAGTTTATATGAGTCCTATGGCTACACCTTC CASSLYESYGYTF TRBJ1-2 TRBV28 . .
TGTGCCAGCAGCTCTAGCGGGAGCGAAAACACCGGGGAGCTGTTTTTT CASSSSGSENTGELFF TRBJ2-2 TRBV11-2 TRBD2 few
TGTGCCAGCTCACCACCAGGACAGGGGACTAACTATAGCTACACCTTC CASSPPGQGTNYSYTF TRBJ1-2 TRBV18 TRBD1 .
TGTGCCAGCAGTGAAGATGGCCTCTACGAGCAGTACTTC CASSEDGLYEQYF TRBJ2-7 TRBV6-1 . .
TGCAGCGTTGACCAGGGCAACTATGGCTACACCTTC CSVDQGNYGYTF TRBJ1-2 TRBV29-1 . .
TGTGCCAGCAGTAGAGCGGGAGCCTCTTCCGAGCAGTACTTC CASSRAGASSEQYF TRBJ2-7 TRBV6-5 TRBD2 .
TGCGCCAGCAGCTTGGGACTAGCGGGAGGGGTCACAGATACGCAGTATTTT CASSLGLAGGVTDTQYF TRBJ2-3 TRBV5-1 TRBD2 .
TGTGCCAGTAGTGACAGATTCTCTGGAAACACCATATATTTT CASSDRFSGNTIYF TRBJ1-3 TRBV19 . .